These 20 T cell receptor beta chains share one sample of origin, sequenced in a study of cytomegalovirus exposure and HLA in healthy donors. PCR was performed using 60 Vbeta and 13 Jbeta primers. Repertoires were generated with immunoSEQ multiplex PCR, while TCRdb's copy carries only in-frame clones and drops some. Here the sample spans 150,000 to 200,000 clones, around 84% being singletons. Sequenced: PBMCs. The source of these receptors is a man between 25 and 39 years old in good health and CMV-seropositive.

The genes are TRBV5-8 and TRBJ1-2; 10 bases line up with TRBD1. The CDR3 sequence is 18 residues long. From germline, CDR1 is SGHTS and CDR2 YDEGEE. The V and J ends lost 0 bases and 3 bases, in that order; junction bases with no gene match: 11. CDR3 DNA sequence: TGTGCCAGCAGCTTGGGCCGCGACAGGGGGCGTTTTGACTATGGCTACACCTTC. Its translation is CASSLGRDRGRFDYGYTF. Together with reference TRBV5-8 and TRBJ1-2, the CDR3 gives the full variable domain: EAGVTQSPTHLIKTRGQQATLRCSPISGHTSVYWYQQALGLGLQFLLWYDEGEERNRGNFPPRFSGRQFPNYSSELNVNALELEDSALYLCASSLGRDRGRFDYGYTFGSGTRLTVV.

This clone was counted a single time. V and J are TRBV29-1 and TRBJ2-1; the match to TRBD2 covers 7 bases. V was pared by 7 bases and J by 3 bases, with 6 bases of the junction left unmatched. Germline V lookup: CDR1 SQVTM, CDR2 ANQGSEA. The CDR3 contains 13 residues. CDR3 amino acids: CSGKPSGYNEQFF. CDR3 nucleotide sequence: TGCAGCGGAAAGCCTAGCGGCTACAATGAGCAGTTCTTC.

The chain carries TRBV7-2 and TRBJ1-2, with 8 bases lining up with TRBD1. V trimming: 5 bases; J trimming: 7 bases; junction bases outside the gene matches: 6. The CDR3 consists of 13 residues. CDR1 is SGHTA, CDR2 FQGNSA, per germline. In DNA, the CDR3 is TGTGCCAGCAGCCTCGGACAGGGTAGTGGCTACACCTTC. Its protein is CASSLGQGSGYTF.

This rearrangement joins TRBV2 to TRBJ2-1; possibly TRBD2 for D (6 bases). Germline CDR1 is SNHLY and CDR2 is FYNNEI. V gave up 7 bases and J gave up 6 bases, with 19 bases separating them. This CDR3 is built from 15 residues. The CDR3 nucleotides read TGTGCCAGCATTTATCATTGGCGGGGATCCAATGAGCAGTTCTTC. Residues: CASIYHWRGSNEQFF.

This clone is a singleton in its sample. The chain couples TRBV7-2 to TRBJ2-1, with 14 bases that match TRBD2. CDR3 length equals 16 residues. V lost 5 bases and J lost 4; bases outside the gene matches: 4. Germline CDR1 is SGHTA and CDR2 is FQGNSA. The CDR3 region has the DNA TGTGCCAGCAGCCCGAGACTAGCGGGAGGGTACAATGAGCAGTTCTTC. Translated: CASSPRLAGGYNEQFF. The whole variable domain, filled in from reference TRBV7-2 and TRBJ2-1, reads GAGVSQSPSNKVTEKGKDVELRCDPISGHTALYWYRQSLGQGLEFLIYFQGNSAPDKSGLPSDRFSAERTGGSVSTLTIQRTQQEDSAVYLCASSPRLAGGYNEQFFGPGTRLTVL.

V is TRBV2 and J is TRBJ1-5; D ambiguous. Trimming left V 7 bases short and J 2 bases short, with 12 bases between. Germline V gives CDR1 SNHLY, CDR2 FYNNEI. The CDR3 covers 14 residues. The CDR3 is CASTGTSGNQPQHF. CDR3 sequence (DNA): TGTGCCAGCACCGGTACTAGTGGCAATCAGCCCCAGCATTTT.

Note on this clone: Germline is not matched at one junction end, which may reflect a read error. The chain employs TRBV7-9 and TRBJ2-2; TRBD1 matches at 10 bases. This CDR3 spans 16 amino acids. CDR1 and CDR2 from the germline V gene are SEHNR and FQNEAQ (reference sequence). CDR3 sequence reads: CSSSLRDRGNTGELFF. The CDR3 DNA reads as TGTTCCAGCAGCCTCCGGGACAGGGGGAACACCGGGGAGCTGTTTTTT.

The chain couples TRBV5-1 to TRBJ2-7; 8 nucleotides match TRBD1. The J segment lost 5 bases and the V segment lost 0 bases, leaving 4 bases of the junction unmatched. From germline, CDR1 is SGHRS and CDR2 YFSETQ. This CDR3 spans 14 amino acids. The CDR3 sequence is CASSLGAGGDEQYF. The CDR3 DNA sequence: TGCGCCAGCAGCTTGGGCGCAGGGGGCGACGAGCAGTACTTC.

This clone turned up a few times. CDR3 coding DNA: TGTGCCAGCAGCTTAACGTGGGGGGATGAGCAGTTCTTC. Its protein is CASSLTWGDEQFF. This chain connects TRBV7-3 to TRBJ2-1; tentative D call: TRBD2 (6 bases). The CDR3 totals 13 residues. V lost 0 bases to trimming and J lost 8 bases, with 8 bases between them. Germline CDR1 SGHTA, CDR2 FQGTGA. The whole variable domain, filled in from reference TRBV7-3 and TRBJ2-1, reads GAGVSQTPSNKVTEKGKYVELRCDPISGHTALYWYRQSLGQGPEFLIYFQGTGAADDSGLPNDRFFAVRPEGSVSTLKIQRTERGDSAVYLCASSLTWGDEQFFGPGTRLTVL.

The V and J genes are TRBV4-3 and TRBJ1-6; D is unclear. Trimming removed 0 bases at V and 8 bases at J, with 11 bases between. CDR3 length equals 15 residues. The germline V gene has CDR1 LGHNA and CDR2 YSLEER. CDR3 nucleotides: TGCGCCAGCAGCCAAGACGAGGGTCCGGATTCACCCCTCCACTTT. Amino acids: CASSQDEGPDSPLHF.

This clone was counted once. This sequence joins TRBV30 and TRBJ2-1, with a weak D call TRBD2 (6 bases). Germline CDR1 and CDR2: GTSNPN and SVGIG (reference sequence). The CDR3 runs 14 residues. V was pared by 5 bases and J by 0 bases, with 11 bases between. The CDR3 sequence: CAWRGGSSYNEQFF. For the CDR3, the DNA is TGTGCCTGGCGTGGAGGGAGCTCCTACAATGAGCAGTTCTTC.

Here the CDR3 reads CASSPRQGRGYTF. In DNA, the CDR3 is TGTGCCAGTAGCCCTCGCCAGGGTCGCGGCTACACCTTC. This chain connects TRBV19 to TRBJ1-2; maybe TRBD1 (5 bases). The germline V gene has CDR1 LNHDA and CDR2 SQIVND (reference sequence). Deletions cut 6 bases from V and 8 bases from J, with 16 bases between. The CDR3 totals 13 residues.

This clone was recorded once. This chain links TRBV19 with TRBJ1-1; 7 bases fit TRBD1. The CDR3 extends over 14 amino acids. Unmatched junction bases numbered 4, after V lost 6 bases and J lost 0 bases. The germline V gene has CDR1 LNHDA and CDR2 SQIVND (reference sequence). CDR3 sequence: CASRGQRVNTEAFF. For the CDR3, the DNA is TGTGCCAGTAGGGGACAGAGGGTGAACACTGAAGCTTTCTTT.

The rearrangement joins TRBV5-6 to TRBJ2-1; tentative D call: TRBD2 (6 bases). Germline CDR1 is SGHDT and CDR2 is YYEEEE. The CDR3 length is 15 residues. V lost 0 bases to trimming and J lost 5 bases, with 12 bases between them. CDR3 sequence reads: CASSLGGSGDNEQFF. The CDR3 DNA sequence: TGTGCCAGCAGCTTGGGTGGTAGCGGAGACAATGAGCAGTTCTTC.

V and J are TRBV19 and TRBJ2-2; D gene uncertain. Germline V CDR1 and CDR2: LNHDA, SQIVND (reference sequence). The CDR3 length is 12 residues. V shed 9 bases and J shed 3 bases, with 8 bases lying between them. DNA of the CDR3: TGTGCCAGCGGTTCCGACACCGGGGAGCTGTTTTTT. Residues: CASGSDTGELFF.

Turning to this clone: A read error may account for a junction end that differs from germline. CDR3 DNA: TGTGCCAGCAGCCTAGGCGGCTACAATGAGCAGTTCTTC. Its translation is CASSLGGYNEQFF. The chain has TRBV13 and TRBJ2-1; D gene unclear. Per germline, CDR1 PRHDT and CDR2 FYEKMQ (reference sequence). The CDR3 has 13 amino acids.

This clone has only one observation. The V call is TRBV6-1, the J call TRBJ1-1; 12 nucleotides line up with TRBD1. J was trimmed by 4 bases and V by 2 bases; bases with no gene match: 14. CDR3 length: 19 amino acids. CDR1 and CDR2 (germline): MNHNS, SASEGT. CDR3 sequence reads: CASSEFLWGQGAGGTEAFF. The CDR3 DNA sequence: TGTGCCAGCAGTGAATTCCTATGGGGACAGGGGGCCGGGGGCACTGAAGCTTTCTTT.

This clone was observed once. The chain recombines TRBV4-3 with TRBJ2-2; TRBD2 matches 11 bases. After removal of 3 bases from V and 4 bases from J, the junction contained 4 bases not matched to a gene. The CDR3 extends over 16 amino acids. The V gene's germline CDR1 is LGHNA and CDR2 YSLEER. The chain's CDR3 is CASSQAGTSGTGELFF. In DNA form, the CDR3 reads TGCGCCAGCAGCCAGGCCGGGACTAGCGGCACCGGGGAGCTGTTTTTT.

This clone was found once. The chain has TRBV7-2 and TRBJ2-5; TRBD2 matches 14 bases. This CDR3 region has 16 residues. Trimming took 5 bases from V and 4 from J; bases not matched to a gene: 6. Looked up from germline, CDR1 is SGHTA and CDR2 is FQGNSA. This CDR3 reads CASSLGLAGVVETQYF. DNA of the CDR3: TGTGCCAGCAGCCTGGGACTAGCGGGAGTAGTAGAGACCCAGTACTTC.

The V and J genes are TRBV7-9 and TRBJ2-5; TRBD1 matches at 7 bases. Germline CDR1 reads SEHNR; CDR2 reads FQNEAQ (reference sequence). Trimming removed 5 bases from V and 1 base from J; junction bases left unmatched: 4. This CDR3 is built from 14 residues. This CDR3 is CASSRGQRQETQYF. CDR3 sequence (DNA): TGTGCCAGCAGCCGGGGACAGCGCCAAGAGACCCAGTACTTC.